This record covers a single T cell receptor beta chain. Other DNA variants within this sample encode the same CDR3. Among Cohort 3 donors, those recovered had two negative PCRs, clearance, or symptom resolution. This sample was taken from a study of blood T cell repertoires in COVID-19. The data were produced by immunoSEQ multiplex PCR, yet TCRdb's version contains in-frame clones alone and is incomplete. Of about 310,000 clones listed, 70% to 90% were seen once; the top ten hold roughly a tenth. The trim removed 6 bases at V and 4 bases at J, leaving 4 bases unmatched. This CDR3 is built from 14 residues. Germline CDR1 is MNHEY and CDR2 is SMNVEV (reference sequence).

This sequence originates from a woman in her thirties or forties who had recovered from COVID-19. The sequenced sample was PBMCs or T cells enriched from blood (not recorded which). V and J are TRBV27 and TRBJ1-3, with 9 nucleotides matching TRBD1. Written as DNA, the CDR3 is TGTGCCAGCAGCCTACAGGGGGCCGGAAACACCATATATTTT. This sequence encodes CASSLQGAGNTIYF.